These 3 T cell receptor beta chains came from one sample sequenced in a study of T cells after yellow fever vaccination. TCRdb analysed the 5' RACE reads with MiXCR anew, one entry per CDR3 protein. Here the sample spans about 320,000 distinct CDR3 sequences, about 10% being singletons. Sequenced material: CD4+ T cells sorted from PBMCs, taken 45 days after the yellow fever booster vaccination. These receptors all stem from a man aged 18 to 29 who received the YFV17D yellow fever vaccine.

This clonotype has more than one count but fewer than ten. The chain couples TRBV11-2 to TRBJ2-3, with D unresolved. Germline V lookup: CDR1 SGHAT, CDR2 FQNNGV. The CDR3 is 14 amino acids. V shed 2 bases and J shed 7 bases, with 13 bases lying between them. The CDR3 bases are TGTGCCAGCAGCTTAAGGATTTCGGTGAATACGCAGTATTTT. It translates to CASSLRISVNTQYF.

The CDR3 spells CAGRGTTTYNSPLHF. The CDR3 DNA reads TGTGCCGGAAGGGGCACAACGACCTATAATTCACCCCTCCACTTT. The chain links TRBV6-1 to TRBJ1-6; D is possibly TRBD1 (5 bases). CDR3 length: 15 residues. The germline CDR1 and CDR2 sequences are MNHNS and SASEGT. The V and J ends lost 11 bases and 2 bases respectively, with 16 bases between them.

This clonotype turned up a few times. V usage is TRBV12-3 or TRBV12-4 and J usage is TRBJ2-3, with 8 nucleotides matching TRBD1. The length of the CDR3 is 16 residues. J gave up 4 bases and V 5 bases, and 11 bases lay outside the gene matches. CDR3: CASSPSQGAEADTQYF. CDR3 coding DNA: TGTGCCAGCAGTCCCTCGCAGGGGGCTGAGGCAGATACGCAGTATTTT.